These 23 T cell receptor beta chains came from one sample sequenced in a study of cytomegalovirus exposure and HLA in healthy donors. The PCR had 60 Vbeta and 13 Jbeta primers. Measured with immunoSEQ multiplex PCR; TCRdb has only the in-frame clones, and not every one. Here the sample spans 200,000 or so clones, around four fifths being singletons. Sequencing input: PBMCs. The receptors were gathered from a woman in her forties or fifties in good health and CMV-seropositive.

The DNA of the CDR3 is TGTGCCAGCAGTTTTAACAGGGGTGGCACTGAAGCTTTCTTT. Its translation is CASSFNRGGTEAFF. This chain uses TRBV6-5 with TRBJ1-1; 7 bases align to TRBD1. Germline loops: CDR1 MNHEY, CDR2 SVGAGI. The length of the CDR3 is 14 residues. V trimming: 4 bases; J trimming: 4 bases; junction bases outside the gene matches: 6.

This clone was counted only a few times. The chain employs TRBV4-3 and TRBJ2-3, with 8 nucleotides matching TRBD2. The CDR3 sequence is 18 residues long. CDR1 and CDR2 from the germline V gene are LGHNA and YSLEER. V shed 2 bases, J shed 2 bases, and the junction held 12 bases outside the gene matches. DNA for the CDR3: TGCGCCAGCAGCCAAAGAATCCCGGGAGGGGGGTTCACAGATACGCAGTATTTT. Encoded protein: CASSQRIPGGGFTDTQYF.

With regard to this clone: The junction differs from germline at one of its ends, possibly a read error. This sample also contains other DNA sequences that code for the same CDR3. The rearrangement joins TRBV11-2 to TRBJ2-2; the match to TRBD2 covers 7 bases. Germline-derived CDR1 and CDR2 are SGHAT and FQNNGV. The CDR3 is made up of 16 amino acids. The CDR3 sequence is CASSFPGLIGPGELFF. The CDR3 DNA follows: TGTGCCAGCAGCTTTCCGGGACTAATAGGCCCCGGGGAGCTGTTCTTT.

V usage is TRBV28 and J usage is TRBJ1-1, with TRBD1 matching 11 bases. V was clipped by 4 bases and J by 3 bases; unmatched bases: 1. Looked up from germline, CDR1 is MDHEN and CDR2 is SYDVKM. This CDR3 comprises 14 residues. In nucleotides, the CDR3 is TGTGCCAGCAGTTGGACAGGGGGCGACACTGAAGCTTTCTTT. Its translation: CASSWTGGDTEAFF.

The chain is built from TRBV27 and TRBJ2-3; D is unresolved. The germline CDR1 and CDR2 sequences are MNHEY and SMNVEV (reference sequence). V was pared by 6 bases and J by 1 base, with 11 bases between. The CDR3 is made up of 14 amino acids. The CDR3 DNA reads TGTGCCAGCAGGGAAGACACGGGCACAGATACGCAGTATTTT. This gives the protein CASREDTGTDTQYF.

This chain uses TRBV19 with TRBJ1-1; a possible D gene is TRBD1 (5 bases). CDR3 length: 13 residues. Germline CDR1 reads LNHDA; CDR2 reads SQIVND (reference sequence). V gave up 3 bases and J gave up 3 bases, with 8 bases separating them. CDR3 bases: TGTGCCAGTAGTATTCAAGGGGACACTGAAGCTTTCTTT. It yields the protein CASSIQGDTEAFF.

CDR3 DNA sequence: TGTGCCAGCTCACCAGATACAGGGAATAACTATGGCTACACCTTC. It specifies CASSPDTGNNYGYTF. The chain links TRBV18 to TRBJ1-2, with a weak D call TRBD1 (6 bases). Germline lookup yields CDR1 KGHSH and CDR2 LQKENI. The CDR3 totals 15 residues. Trimming shortened V by 2 bases and J by 1 base, and 11 bases separated the two germline ends.

The chain carries TRBV5-6 and TRBJ2-7; a weak D match, TRBD2 (6 bases). The CDR3 covers 15 residues. The germline V gene encodes CDR1 SGHDT and CDR2 YYEEEE. V lost 5 bases and J lost 0, with 15 bases in between. CDR3 nucleotide sequence: TGTGCCAGCAGGCTTCTGGACGGGAGCTCCTACGAGCAGTACTTC. Translated, it gives CASRLLDGSSYEQYF. Together with reference TRBV5-6 and TRBJ2-7, the CDR3 gives the full variable domain: DAGVTQSPTHLIKTRGQQVTLRCSPKSGHDTVSWYQQALGQGPQFIFQYYEEEERQRGNFPDRFSGHQFPNYSSELNVNALLLGDSALYLCASRLLDGSSYEQYFGPGTRLTVT.

The V call is TRBV28, the J call TRBJ1-4; D may be TRBD1 (5 bases). Trimming left V 1 base short and J 1 base short, with 16 bases between. The CDR3 sequence is 18 residues long. Germline V lookup: CDR1 MDHEN, CDR2 SYDVKM. CDR3 sequence (DNA): TGTGCCAGCAGTTTATTGCGGGGGTCCGGTCGAACTAATGAAAAACTGTTTTTT. This encodes CASSLLRGSGRTNEKLFF.

The V call is TRBV20-1, the J call TRBJ2-1; unclear D gene. Germline V gene data show CDR1 as DFQATT and CDR2 as SNEGSKA (reference sequence). CDR3 length: 11 residues. Trimming removed 0 bases at V and 9 bases at J, with 6 bases between. The CDR3 nucleotides read TGCAGTGCTAGAGATTATCCTGAGCAGTTCTTC. It is translated as CSARDYPEQFF.

The chain's CDR3 is CASSLARGLTYEQYF. In nucleotides, the CDR3 is TGTGCCAGCAGCTTAGCGCGCGGACTCACCTACGAGCAGTACTTC. V and J are TRBV7-6 and TRBJ2-7, with TRBD2 as a possible D gene (5 bases). Germline CDR1 is SGHVS and CDR2 is FNYEAQ. The CDR3 runs to 15 residues. V lost 0 bases and J lost 2, with 11 bases in between.

This chain links TRBV5-6 with TRBJ2-3; D possibly corresponds to TRBD2 (6 bases). Germline CDR1 SGHDT, CDR2 YYEEEE. Trimming removed 4 bases at V and 3 bases at J, with 15 bases between. This CDR3 has 15 amino acids. CDR3 amino acids: CASSPPPGETDTQYF. DNA for the CDR3: TGTGCCAGCAGCCCCCCCCCGGGGGAGACAGATACGCAGTATTTT.

The genes are TRBV7-9 and TRBJ1-4; D remains unclear. Trimming took 8 bases from V and 3 from J, leaving 13 bases between them. Germline V CDR1 and CDR2: SEHNR, FQNEAQ (reference sequence). The CDR3 loop spans 14 amino acids. The CDR3 spells CASGSRESNEKLFF. The CDR3 DNA follows: TGTGCCAGCGGTTCGAGGGAATCTAATGAAAAACTGTTTTTT.

The chain employs TRBV5-6 and TRBJ2-7; TRBD1 aligns across 9 bases. The length of the CDR3 is 16 residues. From germline, CDR1 is SGHDT and CDR2 YYEEEE. V shed 0 bases and J 2 bases; nucleotides not matched to a gene: 6. The CDR3: CASSLAWGQGAYEQYF. For the CDR3, the DNA is TGTGCCAGCAGCTTGGCTTGGGGACAGGGAGCCTACGAGCAGTACTTC. The variable domain in full, completed from reference TRBV5-6 and TRBJ2-7, reads DAGVTQSPTHLIKTRGQQVTLRCSPKSGHDTVSWYQQALGQGPQFIFQYYEEEERQRGNFPDRFSGHQFPNYSSELNVNALLLGDSALYLCASSLAWGQGAYEQYFGPGTRLTVT.

This rearrangement joins TRBV11-2 to TRBJ2-7, with TRBD2 as a possible D gene (5 bases). The V gene's germline CDR1 is SGHAT and CDR2 FQNNGV. V was cut by 5 bases and J by 0 bases, with 11 bases left in between. This CDR3 comprises 14 residues. The CDR3 sequence is CASSQAESSYEQYF. CDR3 in DNA: TGTGCCAGCAGCCAAGCGGAGAGCTCCTACGAGCAGTACTTC.

The chain couples TRBV5-4 to TRBJ2-3; no reliable D call. V was cut by 0 bases and J by 1 base, with 6 bases left in between. Germline V lookup: CDR1 SGHNT, CDR2 YYREEE (reference sequence). This CDR3 comprises 14 residues. The CDR3 DNA sequence: TGTGCCAGCAGCTTGGGAAGCCGCACAGATACGCAGTATTTT. It encodes CASSLGSRTDTQYF.

The chain has TRBV5-1 and TRBJ2-1, with a weak D call TRBD2 (6 bases). The germline V gene encodes CDR1 SGHRS and CDR2 YFSETQ. The CDR3 is 14 residues long. V lost 6 bases and J 2 bases, leaving 12 bases between the germline ends. CDR3: CASKLARPYNEQFF. CDR3 sequence (DNA): TGCGCCAGCAAACTAGCTCGGCCCTACAATGAGCAGTTCTTC.

The V and J genes are TRBV27 and TRBJ2-7; D may be TRBD1 (5 bases). Germline V gene lookup returns CDR1 MNHEY and CDR2 SMNVEV (reference sequence). Trimming took off 0 bases at V and 4 bases at J, with 10 bases between the two ends. This CDR3 has 14 residues. CDR3 loop: CASSLSVRVYEQYF. In nucleotides, the CDR3 is TGTGCCAGCAGTTTATCTGTCAGGGTTTACGAGCAGTACTTC.

The rearrangement links TRBV19 to TRBJ2-5, with a weak D call TRBD2 (5 bases). Germline V CDR1 and CDR2: LNHDA, SQIVND (reference sequence). CDR3 length: 14 residues. Trimming shortened V by 3 bases and J by 2 bases, and 10 bases separated the two germline ends. Written as DNA, the CDR3 is TGTGCCAGTAGTATGTTCGCGGGTCAAGAGACCCAGTACTTC. Encoded protein: CASSMFAGQETQYF.

This clone was observed a few times. The rearrangement joins TRBV27 to TRBJ2-5; 7 nucleotides agree with TRBD2. Unmatched junction bases numbered 4, after V lost 5 bases and J lost 7 bases. The CDR3 totals 12 residues. The germline V gene encodes CDR1 MNHEY and CDR2 SMNVEV (reference sequence). The CDR3 sequence: CASSNPGGTQYF. CDR3 in DNA: TGTGCCAGCAGTAACCCGGGAGGGACCCAGTACTTC.

A single count supports this clone. The genes are TRBV18 and TRBJ1-2, with D tentatively TRBD1 (5 bases). CDR1 is KGHSH and CDR2 is LQKENI in the germline V gene. The V end was cut by 3 bases, the J end by 3 bases, with 11 bases between. This CDR3 is 14 amino acids long. The CDR3 loop is CASSPGQSYYGYTF. CDR3 sequence (DNA): TGTGCCAGCTCACCGGGGCAGTCTTACTATGGCTACACCTTC.

V and J are TRBV19 and TRBJ1-5; D perhaps matches TRBD1 (5 bases). V shed 5 bases and J shed 6 bases, with 11 bases lying between them. The CDR3 is made up of 13 amino acids. Germline V gene data show CDR1 as LNHDA and CDR2 as SQIVND (reference sequence). Here the CDR3 DNA reads TGTGCCAGTAGTCCAGGGTGGGCTCAGCCCCAGCATTTT. Protein product: CASSPGWAQPQHF.

CDR3 nucleotides: TGTGCCAGCAGCTTCTCCGCGGGGGGTACCTACGAGCAGTACTTC. It translates to CASSFSAGGTYEQYF. The chain uses TRBV7-2 and TRBJ2-5, with TRBD2 matching 8 bases. The better agreement between TRBJ2-7 and the DNA end casts doubt on the J call. Looked up from germline, CDR1 is SGHTA and CDR2 is FQGNSA. The CDR3 runs 15 residues.